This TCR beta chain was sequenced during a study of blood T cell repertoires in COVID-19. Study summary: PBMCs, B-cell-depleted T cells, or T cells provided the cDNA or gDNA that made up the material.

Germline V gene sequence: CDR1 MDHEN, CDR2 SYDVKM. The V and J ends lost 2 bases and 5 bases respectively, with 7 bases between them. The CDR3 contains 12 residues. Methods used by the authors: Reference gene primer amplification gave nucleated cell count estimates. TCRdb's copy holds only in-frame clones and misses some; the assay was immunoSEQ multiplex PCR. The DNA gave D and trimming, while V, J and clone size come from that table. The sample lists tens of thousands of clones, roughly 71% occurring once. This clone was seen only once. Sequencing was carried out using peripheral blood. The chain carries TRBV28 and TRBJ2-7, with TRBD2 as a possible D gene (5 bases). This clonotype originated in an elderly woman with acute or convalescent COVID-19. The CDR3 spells CASSLRGHEQYF. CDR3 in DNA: TGTGCCAGCAGTTTACGAGGGCACGAGCAGTACTTC.